Sequencing of this TCR beta chain was carried out in a study of T cells after yellow fever vaccination. Findings and limits, study-wide: Overall, a small share of clonotypes was seen in both CD4 and CD8 compartments.

MiXCR, applied by TCRdb to the 5' RACE reads, yields one record per CDR3 protein. The sample holds a few hundred thousand distinct CDR3 sequences, around 3.6% seen once. Ten or more counts support this clonotype. Antigen specificity is unknown. The germline V gene encodes CDR1 MNHNY and CDR2 SVGAGI (reference sequence). The V end was cut by 5 bases, the J end by 6 bases, with 8 bases between. The length of the CDR3 is 13 residues. Sequences were derived from PBMCs, sampled on the day of the yellow fever booster vaccination. J is TRBJ1-6 and V is TRBV6-6, with D possibly being TRBD1 (5 bases). The TCR sequence derives from a man younger than 35 who received the YFV17D yellow fever vaccine. The CDR3 loop reads CASSVQGNSPLHF. CDR3 sequence (DNA): TGTGCCAGCAGTGTCCAGGGTAATTCACCCCTCCACTTT.